The 18 T cell receptor beta chains below were found in one sample sequenced in a study of blood T cell repertoires in COVID-19. The assay was immunoSEQ multiplex PCR, and TCRdb's table has in-frame clones only and misses some. The table includes around 480,000 clones, about nine tenths detected once. Sequencing input: peripheral blood. The receptors were sampled from a woman aged 45-60 years with COVID-19, enrolled during active disease.

This rearrangement joins TRBV9 to TRBJ2-3, with D perhaps TRBD2 (7 bases). The V and J ends lost 0 bases and 4 bases respectively, with 21 bases between them. Germline V gene lookup returns CDR1 SGDLS and CDR2 YYNGEE. CDR3 length equals 18 residues. In DNA form, the CDR3 reads TGTGCCAGCAGCGTAGGGGAGGGAGGGGGACCCGCGGCAGATACGCAGTATTTT. It is translated as CASSVGEGGGPAADTQYF.

In nucleotides, the CDR3 is TGTGCCAGCAGTTTATCGCCAGACAGCGTTTTCGTCTATGGCTACACCTTC. Amino acids: CASSLSPDSVFVYGYTF. The chain carries TRBV27 and TRBJ1-2; a possible D gene is TRBD1 (5 bases). V lost 0 bases to trimming and J lost 4 bases, with 18 bases between them. Germline-derived CDR1 and CDR2 are MNHEY and SMNVEV (reference sequence). The CDR3 is made up of 17 amino acids.

CDR3 amino acids: CAISEIGQGGGYTF. DNA of the CDR3: TGTGCCATCAGTGAGATTGGACAGGGGGGCGGCTACACCTTC. This chain links TRBV10-3 with TRBJ1-2, with TRBD1 matching 10 bases. The junction had 5 bases not matched to a gene; V was cut back by 2 bases and J by 8 bases. The CDR3 spans 14 residues. Germline CDR1 reads ENHRY; CDR2 reads SYGVKD.

The chain recombines TRBV2 with TRBJ1-2, with D perhaps TRBD1 (5 bases). V lost 6 bases and J 6 bases, leaving 8 bases between the germline ends. Germline lookup yields CDR1 SNHLY and CDR2 FYNNEI. The length of the CDR3 is 11 residues. The CDR3 here is CASRGRDGYTF. In DNA form, the CDR3 reads TGTGCCAGCAGGGGGCGCGATGGCTACACCTTC.

The chain recombines TRBV7-8 with TRBJ1-1; D gene uncertain. Trimming pared 0 bases from V and 0 bases from J, leaving 8 bases between. CDR1 and CDR2 (germline): SGHVS, FQNEAQ. The CDR3 runs to 15 residues. In DNA form, the CDR3 reads TGTGCCAGCAGCTTAGCGGGAGAACTGAACACTGAAGCTTTCTTT. It codes for CASSLAGELNTEAFF. Using reference TRBV7-8 and TRBJ1-1 for the parts outside the CDR3, the full variable domain is GAGVSQSPRYKVAKRGQDVALRCDPISGHVSLFWYQQALGQGPEFLTYFQNEAQLDKSGLPSDRFFAERPEGSVSTLKIQRTQQEDSAVYLCASSLAGELNTEAFFGQGTRLTVV.

The chain is built from TRBV7-8 and TRBJ1-1; TRBD1 agrees at 10 bases. There are 15 residues in the CDR3. V lost 4 bases and J lost 5; bases outside the gene matches: 7. Germline values: CDR1 SGHVS, CDR2 FQNEAQ. The CDR3 DNA sequence: TGTGCCAGCAGCTGGACCGGGACAGGGGCGACTGAAGCTTTCTTT. Translated: CASSWTGTGATEAFF.

J is TRBJ1-1 and V is TRBV30; 7 bases are shared with TRBD1. The ends lost 2 bases at V and 4 bases at J; junction bases unmatched: 10. Per the germline V gene, CDR1 is GTSNPN and CDR2 is SVGIG (reference sequence). CDR3 size: 15 residues. CDR3 nucleotide sequence: TGTGCCTGGAGTCGTCTAATACAGGGGACCACTGAAGCTTTCTTT. Its protein is CAWSRLIQGTTEAFF.

The chain links TRBV5-8 to TRBJ2-3, with a tentative D call TRBD1 (5 bases). The CDR3 has 14 residues. V was cut by 5 bases and J by 0 bases, with 10 bases left in between. Per germline, CDR1 SGHTS and CDR2 YDEGEE. As DNA, the CDR3 is TGTGCCAGCAGGCACAGACAGAGCACAGATACGCAGTATTTT. This codes for CASRHRQSTDTQYF.

The chain joins TRBV27 to TRBJ1-4; 10 bases line up with TRBD1. This CDR3 has 15 residues. Looked up from germline, CDR1 is MNHEY and CDR2 is SMNVEV (reference sequence). With 3 bases clipped from V and 5 bases from J, the junction kept 3 bases outside the gene matches. The CDR3 sequence is CASSFWTGGNEKLFF. CDR3 nucleotide sequence: TGTGCCAGCAGTTTTTGGACAGGGGGGAATGAAAAACTGTTTTTT.

The chain recombines TRBV29-1 with TRBJ1-1; D possibly corresponds to TRBD1 (5 bases). There are 12 residues in the CDR3. CDR1 is SQVTM, CDR2 ANQGSEA, per germline. With 7 bases removed from V and 4 bases from J, the gap between germline ends came to 13 bases. CDR3 sequence: CSAFRAATEAFF. DNA of the CDR3: TGCAGCGCCTTCAGGGCGGCCACTGAAGCTTTCTTT.

V is TRBV19 and J is TRBJ2-4, with 7 positions matching TRBD2. The CDR3 has 15 residues. With 9 bases clipped from V and 5 bases from J, the junction kept 13 bases outside the gene matches. From germline, CDR1 is LNHDA and CDR2 SQIVND (reference sequence). The DNA of the CDR3 is TGTGCCAGCCACGAGCGGGGAGTAGGCCAAAACATTCAGTACTTC. Protein: CASHERGVGQNIQYF.

The rearrangement links TRBV19 to TRBJ1-5, with 8 bases fitting TRBD1. This CDR3 region has 16 residues. Germline V gene data show CDR1 as LNHDA and CDR2 as SQIVND (reference sequence). V was clipped by 5 bases and J by 6 bases; unmatched bases: 12. As DNA, the CDR3 is TGTGCCAGTAGTTTCCGTCAGGGGGCCGAGGGTCAGCCCCAGCATTTT. Amino acids: CASSFRQGAEGQPQHF.

The chain is built from TRBV9 and TRBJ1-6; D is ambiguous. The CDR3 extends over 12 amino acids. Trimming took 0 bases from V and 15 from J, leaving 10 bases between them. Germline CDR1 reads SGDLS; CDR2 reads YYNGEE. CDR3 DNA sequence: TGTGCCAGCAGCGTAGCGGGATATGACCTCCACTTT. It is translated as CASSVAGYDLHF. Filled out from reference TRBV9 and TRBJ1-6, the complete variable domain reads DSGVTQTPKHLITATGQRVTLRCSPRSGDLSVYWYQQSLDQGLQFLIQYYNGEERAKGNILERFSAQQFPDLHSELNLSSLELGDSALYFCASSVAGYDLHFGNGTRLTVT.

This sequence joins TRBV6-5 and TRBJ1-3, with 7 bases aligning to TRBD1. With 8 bases clipped from V and 4 bases from J, the junction kept 8 bases outside the gene matches. Germline V gene data show CDR1 as MNHEY and CDR2 as SVGAGI. The CDR3 has 14 amino acids. Here the CDR3 reads CASSPGRGGNTIYF. The CDR3 coding sequence is TGTGCCAGCTCCCCCGGCAGGGGGGGAAACACCATATATTTT.

The chain links TRBV5-1 to TRBJ2-3; TRBD2 is a possible D gene (6 bases). The length of the CDR3 is 16 residues. From germline, CDR1 is SGHRS and CDR2 YFSETQ. V was cut by 0 bases and J by 2 bases, with 13 bases left in between. CDR3 protein: CASSLGGGAPTDTQYF. The CDR3 DNA reads as TGCGCCAGCAGCTTGGGGGGCGGGGCCCCCACAGATACGCAGTATTTT.

This clone turned up a few times. The J gene is TRBJ2-7, the V gene TRBV19; 10 positions match TRBD1. Trimming cost V 5 bases and J 6 bases; bases outside gene matches: 7. The CDR3 totals 14 residues. Germline values: CDR1 LNHDA, CDR2 SQIVND (reference sequence). CDR3 in DNA: TGTGCCAGTAGTCCCGGACAGGGGGTCGGCGAGCAGTACTTC. It translates to CASSPGQGVGEQYF.

Concerning this clone: Other nucleotide sequences from this sample produce the same CDR3. The CDR3 spells CASSLGRNTEAFF. The DNA for the CDR3 is TGCGCCAGCAGCTTGGGTAGAAACACTGAAGCTTTCTTT. The chain is built from TRBV5-1 and TRBJ1-1; D unclear. Trimming took off 0 bases at V and 2 bases at J, with 5 bases between the two ends. The CDR3 runs to 13 residues. Germline CDR1 reads SGHRS; CDR2 reads YFSETQ.

The V and J genes are TRBV7-2 and TRBJ1-5, with a weak D call TRBD1 (5 bases). V was trimmed by 5 bases and J by 5 bases, leaving 16 bases between them. Germline V gene data show CDR1 as SGHTA and CDR2 as FQGNSA. CDR3 length: 15 amino acids. As DNA, the CDR3 is TGTGCCAGCAGCCCGGACATTTTTCCCGATCAGCCCCAGCATTTT. This translates into CASSPDIFPDQPQHF.